This T cell receptor beta chain is drawn from a study of blood T cell repertoires in COVID-19. The wider study: The origin of the acute and convalescent COVID-19 samples was the United States, Italy and Spain.

J was trimmed by 5 bases and V by 5 bases; bases with no gene match: 5. Germline lookup yields CDR1 SNHLY and CDR2 FYNNEI. This CDR3 has 13 residues. TCRdb's table, derived via immunoSEQ multiplex PCR, lists solely in-frame clones and lacks some. Of over 200,000 clones in the sample, roughly 88% were seen once. The TCR was taken from a woman under 40 who had been exposed to COVID-19. Sequencing was performed on PBMCs or T cells enriched from blood (not recorded which). The V and J genes are TRBV2 and TRBJ1-1, with TRBD1 identical over 7 bases. In DNA form, the CDR3 reads TGTGCCAGCAGTATTACAGGGGTTACTGAAGCTTTCTTT. Its protein is CASSITGVTEAFF.